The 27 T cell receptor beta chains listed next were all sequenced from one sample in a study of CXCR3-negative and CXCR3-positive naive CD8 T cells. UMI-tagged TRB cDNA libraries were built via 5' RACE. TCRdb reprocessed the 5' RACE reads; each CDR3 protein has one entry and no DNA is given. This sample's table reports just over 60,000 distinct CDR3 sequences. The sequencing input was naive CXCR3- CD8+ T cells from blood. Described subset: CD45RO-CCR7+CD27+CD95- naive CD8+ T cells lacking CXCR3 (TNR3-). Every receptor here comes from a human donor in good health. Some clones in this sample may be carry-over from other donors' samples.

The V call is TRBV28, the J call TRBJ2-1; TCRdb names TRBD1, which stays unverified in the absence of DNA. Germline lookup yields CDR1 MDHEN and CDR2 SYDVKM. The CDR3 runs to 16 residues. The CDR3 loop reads CASRPNRATTYNEQFF.

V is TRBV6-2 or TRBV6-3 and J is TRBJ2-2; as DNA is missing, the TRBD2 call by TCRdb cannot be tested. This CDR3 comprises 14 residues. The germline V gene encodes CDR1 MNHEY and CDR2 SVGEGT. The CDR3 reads CASKGLEDLGELFF.

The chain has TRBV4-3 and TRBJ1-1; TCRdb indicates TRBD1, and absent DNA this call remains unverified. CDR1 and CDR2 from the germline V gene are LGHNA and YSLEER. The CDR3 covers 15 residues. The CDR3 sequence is CASSQDPLGDTEAFF.

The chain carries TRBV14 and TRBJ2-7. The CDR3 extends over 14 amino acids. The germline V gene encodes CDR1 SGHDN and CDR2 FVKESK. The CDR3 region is CASSQSAGNYEQYF.

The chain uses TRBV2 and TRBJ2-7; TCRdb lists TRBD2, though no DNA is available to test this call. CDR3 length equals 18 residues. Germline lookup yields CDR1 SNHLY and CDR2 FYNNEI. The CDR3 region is CASSVGLGSGGLGDEQYF.

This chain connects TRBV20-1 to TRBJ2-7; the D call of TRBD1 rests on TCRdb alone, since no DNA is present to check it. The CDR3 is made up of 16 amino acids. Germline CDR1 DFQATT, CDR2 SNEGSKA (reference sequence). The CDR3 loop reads CSARRPGTGDSYEQYF.

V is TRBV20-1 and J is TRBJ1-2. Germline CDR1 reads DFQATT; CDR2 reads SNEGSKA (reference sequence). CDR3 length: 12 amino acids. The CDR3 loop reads CSARWLEYGYTF.

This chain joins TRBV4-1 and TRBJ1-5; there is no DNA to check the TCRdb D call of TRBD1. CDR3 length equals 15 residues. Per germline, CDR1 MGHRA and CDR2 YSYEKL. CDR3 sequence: CASSQLEGSNQPQHF.

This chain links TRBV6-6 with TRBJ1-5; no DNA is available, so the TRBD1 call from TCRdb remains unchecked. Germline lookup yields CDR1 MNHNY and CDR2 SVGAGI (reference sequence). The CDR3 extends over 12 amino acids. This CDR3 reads CASSYSEQGWDF.

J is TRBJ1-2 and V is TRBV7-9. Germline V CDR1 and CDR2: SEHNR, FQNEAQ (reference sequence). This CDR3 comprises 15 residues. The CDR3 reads CASSLGRNVAYGYTF.

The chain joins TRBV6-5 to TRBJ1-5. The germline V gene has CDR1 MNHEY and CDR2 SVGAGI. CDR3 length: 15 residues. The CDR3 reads CASSLSQYSNQPQHF.

This CDR3 is CASSLITPDTQYF. V and J are TRBV7-3 and TRBJ2-3. Germline loops: CDR1 SGHTA, CDR2 FQGTGA. This CDR3 comprises 13 residues.

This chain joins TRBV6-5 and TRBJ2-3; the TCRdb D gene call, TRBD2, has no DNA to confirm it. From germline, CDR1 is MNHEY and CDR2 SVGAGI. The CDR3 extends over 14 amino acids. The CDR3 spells CASSSLSTTDTQYF.

The CDR3 is CASSDPSGRQETQYF. The chain carries TRBV2 and TRBJ2-5; TCRdb calls TRBD2, which cannot be checked without DNA. The V gene's germline CDR1 is SNHLY and CDR2 FYNNEI. This CDR3 region has 15 residues.

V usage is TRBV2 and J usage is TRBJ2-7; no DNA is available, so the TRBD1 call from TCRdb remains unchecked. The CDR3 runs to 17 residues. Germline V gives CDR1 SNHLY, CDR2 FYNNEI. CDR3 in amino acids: CASIRGTGASGSYEQYF.

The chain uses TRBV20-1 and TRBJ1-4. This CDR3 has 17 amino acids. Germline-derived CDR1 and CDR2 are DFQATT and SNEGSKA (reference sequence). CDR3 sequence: CSARDHGVFATNEKLFF.

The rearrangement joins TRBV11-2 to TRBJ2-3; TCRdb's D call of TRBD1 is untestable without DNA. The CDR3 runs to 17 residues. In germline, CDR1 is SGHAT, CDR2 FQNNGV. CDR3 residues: CASRQWAGTSSTDTQYF.

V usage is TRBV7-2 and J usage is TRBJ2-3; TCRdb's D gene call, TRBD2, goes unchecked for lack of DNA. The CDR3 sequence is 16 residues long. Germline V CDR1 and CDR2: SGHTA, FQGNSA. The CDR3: CASSPVAGGVTDTQYF.

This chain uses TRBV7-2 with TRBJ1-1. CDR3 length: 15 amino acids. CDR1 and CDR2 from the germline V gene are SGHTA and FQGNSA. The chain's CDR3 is CASSHEAFINTEAFF.

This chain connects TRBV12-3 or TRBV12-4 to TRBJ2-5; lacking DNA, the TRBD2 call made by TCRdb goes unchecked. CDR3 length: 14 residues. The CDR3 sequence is CASSPGLAEETQYF.

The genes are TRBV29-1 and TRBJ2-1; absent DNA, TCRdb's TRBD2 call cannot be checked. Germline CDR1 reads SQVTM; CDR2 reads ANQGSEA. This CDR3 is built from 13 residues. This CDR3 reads CSAADYSYNEQFF.

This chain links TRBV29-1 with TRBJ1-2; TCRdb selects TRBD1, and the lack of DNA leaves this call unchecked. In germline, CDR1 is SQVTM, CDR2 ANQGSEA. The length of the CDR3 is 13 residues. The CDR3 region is CSVERGQVYGYTF.

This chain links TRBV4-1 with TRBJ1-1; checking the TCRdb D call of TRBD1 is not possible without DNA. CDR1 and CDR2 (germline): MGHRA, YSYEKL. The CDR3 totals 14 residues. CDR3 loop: CASSYRQGGTEAFF.

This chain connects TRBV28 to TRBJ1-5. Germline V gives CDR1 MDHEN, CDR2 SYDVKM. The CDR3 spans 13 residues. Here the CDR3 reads CASSSYSNQPQHF. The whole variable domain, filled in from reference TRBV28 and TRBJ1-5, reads DVKVTQSSRYLVKRTGEKVFLECVQDMDHENMFWYRQDPGLGLRLIYFSYDVKMKEKGDIPEGYSVSREKKERFSLILESASTNQTSMYLCASSSYSNQPQHFGDGTRLSIL.

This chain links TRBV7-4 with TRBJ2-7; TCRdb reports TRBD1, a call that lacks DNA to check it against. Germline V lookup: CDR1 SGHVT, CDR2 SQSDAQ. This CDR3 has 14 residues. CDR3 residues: CASSFGTGSYEQYF.

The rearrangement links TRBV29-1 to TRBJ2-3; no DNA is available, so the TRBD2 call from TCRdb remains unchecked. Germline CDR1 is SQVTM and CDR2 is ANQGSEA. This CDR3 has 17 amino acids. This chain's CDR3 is CSVGARTSGGGPDTQYF.

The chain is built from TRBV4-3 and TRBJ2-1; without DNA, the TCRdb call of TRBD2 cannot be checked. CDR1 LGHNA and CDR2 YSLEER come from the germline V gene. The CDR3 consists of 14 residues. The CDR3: CASSQDVGDNEQFF.